This T cell receptor (beta chain) is drawn from a study of blood T cells in healthy people across ages (dated by TCRdb to about 2015). The study in broad terms: Template switching captured roughly one uniquely barcoded TCR beta cDNA molecule per two T cells in model experiments. Age-related changes in TCR beta repertoire diversity were measured in the study by deep sequencing normalized with unique cDNA molecular identifiers. The donors were divided into four age groups: young (average around 15 years), middle-aged (roughly 40), aged (roughly 66) and long-lived (82). Donors of different ages were randomly distributed across sequencing lanes to avoid experimental bias. For two donors (one aged 18 to 29 and one aged 80 or older), the study analyzed two additional independent replicas of 1 million unique cDNA reads from the same blood draw.

The roughly 39 donors, aged 6 to 90 years, were systemically healthy Caucasian individuals from Russia. Approximately 10 milliliters of peripheral blood were collected from each donor into EDTA-treated Vacutainer tubes. Ficoll-Paque density-gradient centrifugation was used to isolate PBMCs, with at least 6.5 million per sample. Total RNA was extracted from PBMCs with Trizol reagent, with at least 6 micrograms obtained per sample. Naive CD45RAhigh/CD27high T cell percentages were measured by flow cytometry on a PBMC aliquot from every donor. On this clonotype itself: Its antigen remains undetermined. Base qualities are missing; no much larger clone stands one base away.

Broad study findings and their caveats: Because profiling used bulk unsorted PBMCs, naive and antigen-experienced compartments could not be compared conclusively. The long-lived group showed more naive CD4+ T cells, fewer expanded clones and increased TCR diversity than the aged group, suggesting age selection. Estimates of total diversity based on one million sequenced T cells were considered lower bounds and underestimates. There was a strong correlation between observed TCR beta diversity and the percentage of naive T cells measured by flow cytometry. Because the CMV infection status of the donors was unknown, age-related changes in expanded clonotypes may potentially have been confounded. As age increased, observed TCR beta diversity per million T cells dropped in a roughly linear way, and a significant reduction was already evident by age 40.

For CDR1 and CDR2, the germline V gene lists SGHTA and FQGTGA. V loses 6 bases at its end and J loses 7 bases; junction bases beyond the gene matches: 11. The CDR3 holds 16 amino acids from the cysteine to the phenylalanine. The read is trimmed to its CDR3 DNA, 48 bases read in frame from base 1. Receptor libraries were prepared by 5' RACE. Sequencer: Illumina HiSeq 2500. The second PCR ran for about 6 to 12 cycles and used a J-beta primer mix along with a sample-barcoded 5' primer. A unique molecular identifier was introduced onto each TCR beta cDNA molecule by a template-switch 5' adaptor carrying 12 random nucleotides. Each sample yielded at least 3 million CDR3-containing paired-end reads. First-strand cDNA synthesis was performed from all RNA using the Mint cDNA synthesis kit, with priming by a TRBC-specific oligonucleotide. Following uracil-DNA glycosylase treatment, a first 18-cycle PCR with universal primers M1SS and BC2_uni_R was performed on all cDNA. As for how the authors treated the data: Normalization of each sample was performed by random selection of 1 million high-quality reads, each carrying a distinct molecular identifier. Reads with shared molecular identifiers were discarded instead of being binned into consensus sequences. MiTCR, with a Q25 quality threshold and the strictest error-elimination algorithm, was used for CDR3 identification, clonotype clustering and error correction. A nonparametric unseen species model using Euler transformation provided a lower-bound estimate of total TCR beta diversity. TCRdb handled the public reads itself, with Q25 trimming in fastp and clone calling in MiXCR, and kept productive beta chains. Each entry is one CDR3 protein sequence, shown with its most common DNA and genes. The authors' filters were not applied to this entry. This sample lists approximately 800,000 distinct CDR3 sequences; roughly 60% were detected once. In total, the top ten clones hold 20% to 25% of the sample.

Sequenced sample: blood. This clonotype was sampled from a young man in good health. Rearrangement joined TRBV7-3 to TRBJ2-1, with TRBD2 matching 11 junction bases. CDR3 protein: CASSNKVAGGPNEQFF. The DNA sequence reads TGTGCCAGCAGTAACAAAGTAGCGGGAGGGCCTAATGAGCAGTTCTTC.